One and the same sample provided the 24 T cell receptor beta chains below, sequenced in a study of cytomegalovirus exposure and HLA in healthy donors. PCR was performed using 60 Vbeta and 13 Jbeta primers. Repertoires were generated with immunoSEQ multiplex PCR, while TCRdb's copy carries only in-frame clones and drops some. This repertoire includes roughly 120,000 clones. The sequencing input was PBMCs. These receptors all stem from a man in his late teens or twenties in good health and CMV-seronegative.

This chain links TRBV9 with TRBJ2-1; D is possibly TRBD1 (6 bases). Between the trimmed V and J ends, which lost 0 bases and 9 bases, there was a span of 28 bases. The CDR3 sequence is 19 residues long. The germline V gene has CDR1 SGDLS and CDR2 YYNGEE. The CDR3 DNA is TGTGCCAGCAGCGTAGGGTTTAAGTCCGGTCAGGGGATTTCGTTTGAGCAGTTCTTC. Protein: CASSVGFKSGQGISFEQFF. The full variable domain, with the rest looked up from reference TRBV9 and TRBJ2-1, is DSGVTQTPKHLITATGQRVTLRCSPRSGDLSVYWYQQSLDQGLQFLIQYYNGEERAKGNILERFSAQQFPDLHSELNLSSLELGDSALYFCASSVGFKSGQGISFEQFFGPGTRLTVL.

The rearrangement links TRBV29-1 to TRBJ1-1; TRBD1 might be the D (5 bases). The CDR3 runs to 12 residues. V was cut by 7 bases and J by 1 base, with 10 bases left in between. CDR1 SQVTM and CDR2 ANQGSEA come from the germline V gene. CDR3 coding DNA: TGCAGCGCCAGACAGACGAACACTGAAGCTTTCTTT. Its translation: CSARQTNTEAFF. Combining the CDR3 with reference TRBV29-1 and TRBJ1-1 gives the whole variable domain SAVISQKPSRDICQRGTSLTIQCQVDSQVTMMFWYRQQPGQSLTLIATANQGSEATYESGFVIDKFPISRPNLTFSTLTVSNMSPEDSSIYLCSARQTNTEAFFGQGTRLTVV.

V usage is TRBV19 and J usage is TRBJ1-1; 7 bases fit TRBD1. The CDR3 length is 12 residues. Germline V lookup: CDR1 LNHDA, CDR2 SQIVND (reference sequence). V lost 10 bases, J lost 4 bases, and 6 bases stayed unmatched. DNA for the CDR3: TGTGCCACCGCGGACAGGCCCACTGAAGCTTTCTTT. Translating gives CATADRPTEAFF.

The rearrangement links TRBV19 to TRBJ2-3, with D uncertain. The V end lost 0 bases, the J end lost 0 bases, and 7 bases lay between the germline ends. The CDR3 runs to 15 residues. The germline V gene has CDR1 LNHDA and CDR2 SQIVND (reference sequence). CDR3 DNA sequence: TGTGCCAGTAGTATAGAGAGCACTAGCACAGATACGCAGTATTTT. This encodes CASSIESTSTDTQYF.

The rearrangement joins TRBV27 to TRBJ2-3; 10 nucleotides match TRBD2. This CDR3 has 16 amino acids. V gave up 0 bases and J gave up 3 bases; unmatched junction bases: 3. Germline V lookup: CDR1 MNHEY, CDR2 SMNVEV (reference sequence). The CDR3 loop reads CASSLSPSGRTDTQYF. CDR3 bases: TGTGCCAGCAGTTTATCGCCTAGCGGGAGAACAGATACGCAGTATTTT.

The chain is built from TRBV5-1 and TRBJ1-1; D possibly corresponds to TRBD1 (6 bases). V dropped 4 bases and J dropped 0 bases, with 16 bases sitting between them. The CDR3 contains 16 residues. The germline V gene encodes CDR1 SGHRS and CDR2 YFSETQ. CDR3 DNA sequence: TGCGCCAGCAGCCCCCGGGACAAGAATCTGAACACTGAAGCTTTCTTT. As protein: CASSPRDKNLNTEAFF.

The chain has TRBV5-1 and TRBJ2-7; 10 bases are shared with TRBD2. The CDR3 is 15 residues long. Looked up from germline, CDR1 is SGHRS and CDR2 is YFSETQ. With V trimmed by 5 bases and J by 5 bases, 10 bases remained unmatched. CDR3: CASSFPGLARDEQYF. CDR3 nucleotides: TGCGCCAGCAGTTTCCCGGGACTAGCGAGGGACGAGCAGTACTTC.

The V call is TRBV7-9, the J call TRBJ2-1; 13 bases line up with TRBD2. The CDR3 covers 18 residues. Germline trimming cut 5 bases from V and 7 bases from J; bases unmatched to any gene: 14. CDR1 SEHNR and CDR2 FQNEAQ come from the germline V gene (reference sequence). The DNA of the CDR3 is TGTGCCAGCAGCCCCGGGACTAGCGGGACTAAGGCGTCAAATGAGCAGTTCTTC. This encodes CASSPGTSGTKASNEQFF. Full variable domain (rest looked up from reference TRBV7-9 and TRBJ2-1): DTGVSQNPRHKITKRGQNVTFRCDPISEHNRLYWYRQTLGQGPEFLTYFQNEAQLEKSRLLSDRFSAERPKGSFSTLEIQRTEQGDSAMYLCASSPGTSGTKASNEQFFGPGTRLTVL.

The CDR3 region is CASSPQRGKRAYEQYF. CDR3 DNA sequence: TGTGCCAGCAGCCCCCAGAGGGGGAAGAGGGCCTACGAGCAGTACTTC. The chain employs TRBV9 and TRBJ2-7, with D tentatively TRBD1 (6 bases). Trimming removed 4 bases at V and 2 bases at J, with 19 bases between. Germline CDR1 reads SGDLS; CDR2 reads YYNGEE. The CDR3 extends over 16 amino acids.

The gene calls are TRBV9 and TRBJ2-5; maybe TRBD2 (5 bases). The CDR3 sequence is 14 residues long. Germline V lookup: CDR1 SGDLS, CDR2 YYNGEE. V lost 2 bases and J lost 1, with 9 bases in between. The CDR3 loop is CASSVAGSQETQYF. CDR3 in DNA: TGTGCCAGCAGCGTGGCGGGTAGCCAAGAGACCCAGTACTTC.

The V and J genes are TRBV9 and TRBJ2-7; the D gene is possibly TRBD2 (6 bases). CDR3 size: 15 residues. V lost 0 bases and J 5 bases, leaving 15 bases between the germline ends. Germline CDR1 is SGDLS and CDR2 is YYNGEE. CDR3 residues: CASSVGDPGSHEQYF. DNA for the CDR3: TGTGCCAGCAGCGTAGGGGACCCCGGGAGTCACGAGCAGTACTTC.

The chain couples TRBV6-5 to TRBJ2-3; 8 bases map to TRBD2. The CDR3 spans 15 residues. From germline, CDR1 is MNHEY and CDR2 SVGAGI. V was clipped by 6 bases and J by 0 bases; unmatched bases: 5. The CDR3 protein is CASRVAGQSTDTQYF. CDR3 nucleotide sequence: TGTGCCAGCAGGGTAGCGGGGCAGAGCACAGATACGCAGTATTTT.

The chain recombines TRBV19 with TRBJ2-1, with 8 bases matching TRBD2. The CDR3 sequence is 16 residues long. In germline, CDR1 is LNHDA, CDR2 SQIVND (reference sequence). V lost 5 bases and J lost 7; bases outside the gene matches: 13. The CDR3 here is CASSFLGGTSVNEQFF. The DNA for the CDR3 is TGTGCCAGTAGTTTTCTAGGAGGGACTAGTGTGAATGAGCAGTTCTTC.

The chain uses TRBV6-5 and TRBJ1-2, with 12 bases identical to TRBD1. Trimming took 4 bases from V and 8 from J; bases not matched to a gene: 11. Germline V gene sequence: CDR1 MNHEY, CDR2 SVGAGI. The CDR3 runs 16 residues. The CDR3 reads CASSSSGTGGASGYTF. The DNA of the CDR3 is TGTGCCAGCAGTTCTTCCGGGACAGGGGGCGCCAGCGGCTACACCTTC.

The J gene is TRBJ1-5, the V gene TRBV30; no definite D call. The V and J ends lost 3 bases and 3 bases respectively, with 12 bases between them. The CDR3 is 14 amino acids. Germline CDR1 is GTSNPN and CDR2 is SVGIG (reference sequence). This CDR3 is CAWSGVRVNQPQHF. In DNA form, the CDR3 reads TGTGCCTGGAGCGGGGTGCGGGTCAATCAGCCCCAGCATTTT.

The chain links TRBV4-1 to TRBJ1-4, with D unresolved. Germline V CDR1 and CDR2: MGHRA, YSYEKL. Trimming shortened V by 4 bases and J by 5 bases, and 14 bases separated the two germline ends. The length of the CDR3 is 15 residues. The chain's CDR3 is CASSPIGGENEKLFF. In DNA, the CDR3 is TGCGCCAGCAGCCCAATCGGCGGCGAGAATGAAAAACTGTTTTTT.

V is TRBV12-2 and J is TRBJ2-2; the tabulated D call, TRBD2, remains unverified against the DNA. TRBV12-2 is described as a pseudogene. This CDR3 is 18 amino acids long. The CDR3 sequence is CASRSGLAGMRNTGELFF. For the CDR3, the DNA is TGTGCAAGTCGCTCGGGACTAGCGGGAATGAGGAACACCGGGGAGCTGTTTTTT.

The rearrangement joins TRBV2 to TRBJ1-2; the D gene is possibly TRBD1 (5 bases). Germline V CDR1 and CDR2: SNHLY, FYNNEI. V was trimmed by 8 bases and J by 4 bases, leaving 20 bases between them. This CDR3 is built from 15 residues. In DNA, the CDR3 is TGTGCCAGCCGCAGGGTAGAGGAGGGGATCTATGGCTACACCTTC. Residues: CASRRVEEGIYGYTF.

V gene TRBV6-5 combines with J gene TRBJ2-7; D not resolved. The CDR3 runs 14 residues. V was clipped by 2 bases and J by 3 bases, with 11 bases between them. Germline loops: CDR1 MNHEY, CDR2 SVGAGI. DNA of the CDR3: TGTGCCAGCAGTTACCAGTCCAGAAACTACGAGCAGTACTTC. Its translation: CASSYQSRNYEQYF.

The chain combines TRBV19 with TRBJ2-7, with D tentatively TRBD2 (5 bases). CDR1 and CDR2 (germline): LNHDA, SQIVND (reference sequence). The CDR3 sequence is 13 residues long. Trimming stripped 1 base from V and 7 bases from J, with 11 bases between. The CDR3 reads CASSIGSGMEQYF. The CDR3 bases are TGTGCCAGTAGTATAGGCTCGGGAATGGAGCAGTACTTC.

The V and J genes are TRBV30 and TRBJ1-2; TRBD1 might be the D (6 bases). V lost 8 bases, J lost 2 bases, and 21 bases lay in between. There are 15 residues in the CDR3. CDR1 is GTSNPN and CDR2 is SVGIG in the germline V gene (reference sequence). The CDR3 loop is CARVHRTAMNYGYTF. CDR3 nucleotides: TGTGCCCGCGTCCATCGGACAGCGATGAACTATGGCTACACCTTC.

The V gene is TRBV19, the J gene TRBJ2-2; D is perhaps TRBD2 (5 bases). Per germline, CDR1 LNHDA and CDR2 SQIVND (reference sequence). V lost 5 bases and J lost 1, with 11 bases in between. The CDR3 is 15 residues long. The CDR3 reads CASSQDLRNTGELFF. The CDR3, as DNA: TGTGCCAGTAGTCAGGACTTAAGGAACACCGGGGAGCTGTTTTTT.

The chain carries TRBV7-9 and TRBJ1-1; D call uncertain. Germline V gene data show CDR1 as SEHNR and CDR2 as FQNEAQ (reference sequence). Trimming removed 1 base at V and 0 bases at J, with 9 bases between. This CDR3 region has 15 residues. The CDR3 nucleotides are TGTGCCAGCAGCTTAGAGGCTGGAGTGAACACTGAAGCTTTCTTT. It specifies CASSLEAGVNTEAFF.

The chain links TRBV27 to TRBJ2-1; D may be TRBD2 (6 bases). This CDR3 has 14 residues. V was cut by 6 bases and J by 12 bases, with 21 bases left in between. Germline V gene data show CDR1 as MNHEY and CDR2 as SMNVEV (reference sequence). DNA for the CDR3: TGTGCCAGCAGCGCTATAGCTGGAGGGCACGGGCAGTTCTTC. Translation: CASSAIAGGHGQFF.